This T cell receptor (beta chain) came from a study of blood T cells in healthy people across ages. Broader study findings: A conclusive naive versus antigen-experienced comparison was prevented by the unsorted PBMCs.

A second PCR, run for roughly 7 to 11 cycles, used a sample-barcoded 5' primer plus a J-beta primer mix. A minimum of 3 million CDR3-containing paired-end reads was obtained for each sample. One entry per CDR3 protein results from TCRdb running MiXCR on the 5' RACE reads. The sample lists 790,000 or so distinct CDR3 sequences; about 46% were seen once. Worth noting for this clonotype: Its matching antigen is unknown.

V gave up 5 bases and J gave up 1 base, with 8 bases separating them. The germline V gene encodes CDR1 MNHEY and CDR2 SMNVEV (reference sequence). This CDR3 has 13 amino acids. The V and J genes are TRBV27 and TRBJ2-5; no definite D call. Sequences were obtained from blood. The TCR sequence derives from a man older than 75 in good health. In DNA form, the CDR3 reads TGTGCCAGCAGTAGGGTGATCCAAGAGACCCAGTACTTC. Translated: CASSRVIQETQYF.